Following are 12 T cell receptor beta chains from one sample sequenced in a study of blood T cell repertoires in COVID-19. The data were produced by immunoSEQ multiplex PCR, yet TCRdb's version contains in-frame clones alone and is incomplete. The top ten hold approximately 6.6% of the sample, which has around 250,000 clones, roughly 81% seen once. Input material: PBMCs or T cells enriched from blood (not recorded which). The receptors originated from a woman in her forties or fifties who had been exposed to COVID-19.

V usage is TRBV10-3 and J usage is TRBJ1-2, with 7 bases identical to TRBD1. V shed 0 bases and J 0 bases; nucleotides not matched to a gene: 7. CDR1 is ENHRY and CDR2 is SYGVKD in the germline V gene. The CDR3 has 17 amino acids. The chain's CDR3 is CAISESPRQGTNYGYTF. Written as DNA, the CDR3 is TGTGCCATCAGTGAGTCGCCTAGACAGGGTACTAACTATGGCTACACCTTC.

This clone has a single count. V gene TRBV24-1 combines with J gene TRBJ1-5; D is ambiguous. The CDR3 covers 14 residues. V was shortened by 5 bases and J by 0 bases, with 7 bases between the two germline ends. Germline V gene sequence: CDR1 KGHDR, CDR2 SFDVKD. The CDR3 loop is CATSVENSNQPQHF. The CDR3 DNA is TGTGCCACCAGTGTTGAGAATAGCAATCAGCCCCAGCATTTT.

The V gene is TRBV9, the J gene TRBJ1-2; perhaps TRBD1 as D (6 bases). Trimming took 4 bases from V and 6 from J, leaving 16 bases between them. Germline CDR1 SGDLS, CDR2 YYNGEE. The CDR3 length is 14 residues. Here the CDR3 reads CASSSRGGANGYTF. CDR3 nucleotides: TGTGCCAGCAGCTCCCGGGGGGGGGCGAATGGCTACACCTTC.

CDR3 DNA sequence: TGTGCCAGCAGCTTAGCCGAATCCCTGAGCTATGGCTACACCTTC. Its translation: CASSLAESLSYGYTF. This chain joins TRBV7-2 and TRBJ1-2; D ambiguous. V was shortened by 0 bases and J by 4 bases, with 12 bases between the two germline ends. CDR3 length equals 15 residues. Germline V CDR1 and CDR2: SGHTA, FQGNSA. Combining the CDR3 with reference TRBV7-2 and TRBJ1-2 gives the whole variable domain GAGVSQSPSNKVTEKGKDVELRCDPISGHTALYWYRQSLGQGLEFLIYFQGNSAPDKSGLPSDRFSAERTGGSVSTLTIQRTQQEDSAVYLCASSLAESLSYGYTFGSGTRLTVV.

V is TRBV4-1 and J is TRBJ2-5; TRBD1 agrees at 9 bases. The CDR3 contains 17 residues. The V and J ends lost 1 base and 5 bases, in that order; junction bases with no gene match: 11. Germline V gene data show CDR1 as MGHRA and CDR2 as YSYEKL. The CDR3: CASSQVYTDRGFETQYF. DNA of the CDR3: TGCGCCAGCAGCCAAGTTTATACGGACAGGGGATTCGAGACCCAGTACTTC.

This clone appeared once. This rearrangement joins TRBV13 to TRBJ1-1; possible D gene TRBD1, 5 bases. In germline, CDR1 is PRHDT, CDR2 FYEKMQ (reference sequence). V was trimmed by 5 bases and J by 8 bases, leaving 18 bases between them. CDR3 size: 14 residues. The chain's CDR3 is CASSHTTGVGEAFF. As DNA, the CDR3 is TGTGCCAGCAGCCACACTACAGGAGTGGGAGAAGCTTTCTTT. The full variable domain, its missing parts supplied by reference TRBV13 and TRBJ1-1, is AAGVIQSPRHLIKEKRETATLKCYPIPRHDTVYWYQQGPGQDPQFLISFYEKMQSDKGSIPDRFSAQQFSDYHSELNMSSLELGDSALYFCASSHTTGVGEAFFGQGTRLTVV.

In this sample, this clone turned up a few times. V usage is TRBV6-2 or TRBV6-3 and J usage is TRBJ1-5; D possibly corresponds to TRBD1 (6 bases). CDR1 is MNHEY and CDR2 is SVGEGT in the germline V gene. The CDR3 length is 14 residues. V gave up 5 bases and J gave up 7 bases, with 15 bases separating them. The CDR3 protein is CASSLLQGGQPQHF. Here the CDR3 DNA reads TGTGCCAGCAGTCTCCTACAGGGCGGGCAGCCCCAGCATTTT.

The chain combines TRBV7-9 with TRBJ1-2; D not certain. Trimming left V 0 bases short and J 7 bases short, with 15 bases between. This CDR3 spans 15 amino acids. CDR1 and CDR2 (germline): SEHNR, FQNEAQ (reference sequence). The CDR3 loop is CASSLAFDSVGGYTF. The CDR3 DNA is TGTGCCAGCAGCTTAGCGTTTGACTCAGTTGGTGGCTACACCTTC.

J is TRBJ2-1 and V is TRBV6-2 or TRBV6-3; 12 bases agree with TRBD1. V lost 5 bases and J lost 7; bases outside the gene matches: 6. The CDR3 runs to 15 residues. Germline CDR1 reads MNHEY; CDR2 reads SVGEGT. In DNA form, the CDR3 reads TGTGCCAGCAGTCGGGACAGGGGGCTTTTTAATGAGCAGTTCTTC. It codes for CASSRDRGLFNEQFF.

This CDR3 is CASSFAGTGGVETQYF. CDR3 bases: TGTGCCAGCAGCTTCGCCGGGACAGGGGGCGTTGAGACCCAGTACTTC. The chain recombines TRBV11-2 with TRBJ2-5, with 12 bases aligning to TRBD1. Losses at the gene ends were 3 bases for V and 5 bases for J; bases not matched to a gene: 7. Per the germline V gene, CDR1 is SGHAT and CDR2 is FQNNGV. This CDR3 has 16 amino acids.

This chain joins TRBV27 and TRBJ2-5; D ambiguous. Germline CDR1 reads MNHEY; CDR2 reads SMNVEV (reference sequence). Deletions cut 4 bases from V and 0 bases from J, with 12 bases between. CDR3 length equals 15 residues. The CDR3 nucleotides read TGTGCCAGCAGTTCCGCGCTTTTGTACCAAGAGACCCAGTACTTC. Its protein product is CASSSALLYQETQYF.

J is TRBJ2-3 and V is TRBV7-9, with TRBD2 as a possible D gene (5 bases). The CDR3 is made up of 13 amino acids. Germline V gene data show CDR1 as SEHNR and CDR2 as FQNEAQ (reference sequence). V was clipped by 8 bases and J by 3 bases, with 12 bases between them. Here the CDR3 DNA reads TGTGCCAGCCGGCCTACGGGAACAGATACGCAGTATTTT. It codes for CASRPTGTDTQYF.